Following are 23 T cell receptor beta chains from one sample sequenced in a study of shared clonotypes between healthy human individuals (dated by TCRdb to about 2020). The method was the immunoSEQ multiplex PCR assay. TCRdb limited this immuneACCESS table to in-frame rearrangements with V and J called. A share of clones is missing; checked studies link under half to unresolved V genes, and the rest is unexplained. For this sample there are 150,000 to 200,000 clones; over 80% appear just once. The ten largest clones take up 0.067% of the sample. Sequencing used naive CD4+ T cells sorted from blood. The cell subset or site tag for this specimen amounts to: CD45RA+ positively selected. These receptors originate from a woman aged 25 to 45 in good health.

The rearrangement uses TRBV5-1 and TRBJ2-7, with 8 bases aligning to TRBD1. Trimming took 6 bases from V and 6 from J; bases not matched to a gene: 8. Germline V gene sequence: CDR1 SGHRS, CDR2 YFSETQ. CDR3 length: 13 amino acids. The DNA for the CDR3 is TGCGCCAGCAATTCCGGGACAGGCGTCGAGCAGTACTTC. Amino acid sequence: CASNSGTGVEQYF.

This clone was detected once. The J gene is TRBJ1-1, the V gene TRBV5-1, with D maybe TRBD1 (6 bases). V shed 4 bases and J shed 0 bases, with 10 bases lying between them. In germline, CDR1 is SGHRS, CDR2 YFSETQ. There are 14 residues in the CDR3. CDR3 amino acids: CASSGSGVNTEAFF. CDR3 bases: TGCGCCAGCAGCGGATCAGGGGTGAACACTGAAGCTTTCTTT.

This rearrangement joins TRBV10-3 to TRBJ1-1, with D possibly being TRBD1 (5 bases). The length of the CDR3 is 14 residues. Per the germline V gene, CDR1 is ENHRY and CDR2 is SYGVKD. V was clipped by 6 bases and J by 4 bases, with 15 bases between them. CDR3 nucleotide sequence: TGTGCCATCAGGGGAGGGGTTCCGAGCACTGAAGCTTTCTTT. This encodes CAIRGGVPSTEAFF.

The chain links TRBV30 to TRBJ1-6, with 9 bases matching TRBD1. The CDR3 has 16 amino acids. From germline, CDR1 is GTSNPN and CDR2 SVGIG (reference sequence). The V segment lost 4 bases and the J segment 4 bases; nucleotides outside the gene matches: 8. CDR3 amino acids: CAWKKSTGGYNSPLHF. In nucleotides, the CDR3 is TGTGCCTGGAAAAAATCGACAGGGGGGTATAATTCACCCCTCCACTTT.

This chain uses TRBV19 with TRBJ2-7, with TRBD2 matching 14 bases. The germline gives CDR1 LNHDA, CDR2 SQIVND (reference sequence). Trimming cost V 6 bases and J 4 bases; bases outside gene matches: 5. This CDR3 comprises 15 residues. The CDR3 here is CASSSGLAGAYEQYF. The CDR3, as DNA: TGTGCCAGTAGCTCGGGACTAGCGGGAGCGTACGAGCAGTACTTC.

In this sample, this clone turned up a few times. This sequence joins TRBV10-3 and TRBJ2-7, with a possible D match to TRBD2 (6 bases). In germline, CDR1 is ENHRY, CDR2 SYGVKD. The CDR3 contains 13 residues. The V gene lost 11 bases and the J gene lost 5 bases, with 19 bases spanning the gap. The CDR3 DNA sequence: TGTGCCTCAACGTCGGGGGACCTCCACGAGCAGTACTTC. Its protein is CASTSGDLHEQYF.

The CDR3 DNA reads as TGTGCCAGCACTCCTTGGGGGGACAATAATTCCTACGAGCAGTACTTC. Protein sequence: CASTPWGDNNSYEQYF. The gene calls are TRBV28 and TRBJ2-7; tentatively, D is TRBD1 or TRBD2 (6 bases each). Germline CDR1 and CDR2: MDHEN and SYDVKM. This CDR3 contains 16 residues. The V end was cut by 7 bases, the J end by 1 base, with 20 bases between. The full variable domain, its missing parts supplied by reference TRBV28 and TRBJ2-7, is DVKVTQSSRYLVKRTGEKVFLECVQDMDHENMFWYRQDPGLGLRLIYFSYDVKMKEKGDIPEGYSVSREKKERFSLILESASTNQTSMYLCASTPWGDNNSYEQYFGPGTRLTVT.

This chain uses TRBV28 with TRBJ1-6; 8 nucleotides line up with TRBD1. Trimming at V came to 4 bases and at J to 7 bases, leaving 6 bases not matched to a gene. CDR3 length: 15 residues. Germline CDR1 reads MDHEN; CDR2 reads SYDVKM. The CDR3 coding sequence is TGTGCCAGCAGTTCACACAGGGGGGGGAATTCACCCCTCCACTTT. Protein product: CASSSHRGGNSPLHF. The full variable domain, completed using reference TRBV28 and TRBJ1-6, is DVKVTQSSRYLVKRTGEKVFLECVQDMDHENMFWYRQDPGLGLRLIYFSYDVKMKEKGDIPEGYSVSREKKERFSLILESASTNQTSMYLCASSSHRGGNSPLHFGNGTRLTVT.

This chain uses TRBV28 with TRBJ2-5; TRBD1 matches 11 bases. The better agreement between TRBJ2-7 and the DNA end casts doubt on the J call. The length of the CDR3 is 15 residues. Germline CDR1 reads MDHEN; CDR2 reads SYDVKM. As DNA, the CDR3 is TGTGCCAGCAGTTTTAGGGGGACAGGGGGCTACGAGCAGTACTTC. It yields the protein CASSFRGTGGYEQYF.

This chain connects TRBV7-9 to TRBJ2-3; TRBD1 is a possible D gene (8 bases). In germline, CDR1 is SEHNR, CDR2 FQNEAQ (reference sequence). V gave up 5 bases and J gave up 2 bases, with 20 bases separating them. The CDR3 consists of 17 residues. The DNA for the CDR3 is TGTGCCAGCAGCCCCGGGGGGTGGGACAGGTACACAGATACGCAGTATTTT. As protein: CASSPGGWDRYTDTQYF. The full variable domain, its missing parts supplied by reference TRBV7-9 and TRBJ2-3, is DTGVSQNPRHKITKRGQNVTFRCDPISEHNRLYWYRQTLGQGPEFLTYFQNEAQLEKSRLLSDRFSAERPKGSFSTLEIQRTEQGDSAMYLCASSPGGWDRYTDTQYFGPGTRLTVL.

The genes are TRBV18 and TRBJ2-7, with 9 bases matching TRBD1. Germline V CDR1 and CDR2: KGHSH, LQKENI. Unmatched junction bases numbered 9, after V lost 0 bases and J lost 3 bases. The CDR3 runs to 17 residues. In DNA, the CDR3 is TGTGCCAGCTCACCACCGAATCAGGGACAGGGAGACTACGAGCAGTACTTC. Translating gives CASSPPNQGQGDYEQYF.

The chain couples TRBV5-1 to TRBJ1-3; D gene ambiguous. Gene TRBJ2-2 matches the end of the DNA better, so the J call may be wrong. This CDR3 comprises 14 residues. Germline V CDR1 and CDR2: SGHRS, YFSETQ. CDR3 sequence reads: CASSPPANTGELFF. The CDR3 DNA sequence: TGCGCCAGCAGTCCTCCTGCGAACACCGGGGAGCTGTTTTTT.

The CDR3 DNA reads TGTGCCAGTACGGGACAGGGCTACGAGCAGTACTTC. Its protein product is CASTGQGYEQYF. The chain carries TRBV19 and TRBJ2-7, with 9 bases that match TRBD1. The CDR3 is made up of 12 amino acids. CDR1 LNHDA and CDR2 SQIVND come from the germline V gene (reference sequence). V shed 7 bases, J shed 3 bases, and the junction held 1 base outside the gene matches.

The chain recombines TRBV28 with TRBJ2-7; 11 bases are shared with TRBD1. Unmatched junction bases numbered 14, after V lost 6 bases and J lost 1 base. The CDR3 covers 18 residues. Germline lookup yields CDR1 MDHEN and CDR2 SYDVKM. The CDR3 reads CASSGTGGFLAPSYEQYF. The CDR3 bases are TGTGCCAGCAGCGGGACAGGGGGTTTTCTCGCCCCTTCCTACGAGCAGTACTTC.

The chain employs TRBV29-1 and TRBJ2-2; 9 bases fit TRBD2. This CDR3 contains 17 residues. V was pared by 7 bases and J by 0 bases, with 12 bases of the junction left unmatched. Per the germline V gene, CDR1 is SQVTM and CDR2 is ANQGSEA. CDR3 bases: TGCAGCGCCGAAGGGGTTAGCGGGAGAGCGAACACCGGGGAGCTGTTTTTT. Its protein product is CSAEGVSGRANTGELFF.

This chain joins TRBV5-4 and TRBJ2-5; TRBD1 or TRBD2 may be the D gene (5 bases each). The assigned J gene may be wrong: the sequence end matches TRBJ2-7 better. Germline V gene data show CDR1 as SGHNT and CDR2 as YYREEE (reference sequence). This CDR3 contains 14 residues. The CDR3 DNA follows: TGTGCCAGCAGCTCCTGGGGGAGTGGTTACGAGCAGTACTTC. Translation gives CASSSWGSGYEQYF.

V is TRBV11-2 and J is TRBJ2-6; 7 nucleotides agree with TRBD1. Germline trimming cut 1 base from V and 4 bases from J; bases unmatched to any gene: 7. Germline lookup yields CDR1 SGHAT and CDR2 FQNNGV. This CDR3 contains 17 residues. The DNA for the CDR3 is TGTGCCAGCAGCTTAGTCTCAGGGGGTATCGGGGCCAACGTCCTGACTTTC. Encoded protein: CASSLVSGGIGANVLTF.

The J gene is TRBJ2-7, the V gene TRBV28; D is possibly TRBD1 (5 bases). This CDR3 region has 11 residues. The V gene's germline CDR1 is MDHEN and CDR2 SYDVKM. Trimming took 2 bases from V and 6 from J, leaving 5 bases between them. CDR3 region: CASSLTGEQYF. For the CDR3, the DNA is TGTGCCAGCAGTTTAACAGGCGAGCAGTACTTC. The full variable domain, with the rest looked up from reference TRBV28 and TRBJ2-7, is DVKVTQSSRYLVKRTGEKVFLECVQDMDHENMFWYRQDPGLGLRLIYFSYDVKMKEKGDIPEGYSVSREKKERFSLILESASTNQTSMYLCASSLTGEQYFGPGTRLTVT.

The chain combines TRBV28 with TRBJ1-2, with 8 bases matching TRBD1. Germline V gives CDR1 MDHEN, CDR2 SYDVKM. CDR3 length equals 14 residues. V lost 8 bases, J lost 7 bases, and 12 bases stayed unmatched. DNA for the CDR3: TGTGCCAGCTCTCGATACCTCACAGGGGGTGGCTACACCTTC. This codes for CASSRYLTGGGYTF.

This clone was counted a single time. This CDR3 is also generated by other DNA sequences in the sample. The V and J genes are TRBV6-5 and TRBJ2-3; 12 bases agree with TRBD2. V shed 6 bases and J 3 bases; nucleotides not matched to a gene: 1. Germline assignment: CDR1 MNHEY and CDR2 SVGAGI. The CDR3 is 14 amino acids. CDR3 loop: CASRGLAGTDTQYF. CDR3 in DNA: TGTGCCAGCAGAGGACTAGCGGGAACAGATACGCAGTATTTT.

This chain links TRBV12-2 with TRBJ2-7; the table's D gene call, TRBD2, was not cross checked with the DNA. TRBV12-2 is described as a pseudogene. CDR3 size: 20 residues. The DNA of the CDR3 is TGTGCAAGTCGCGAAGGACTAACTCGCCCTTCGGCCGCGGATAACTACGAGCAGTACTTC. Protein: CASREGLTRPSAADNYEQYF.

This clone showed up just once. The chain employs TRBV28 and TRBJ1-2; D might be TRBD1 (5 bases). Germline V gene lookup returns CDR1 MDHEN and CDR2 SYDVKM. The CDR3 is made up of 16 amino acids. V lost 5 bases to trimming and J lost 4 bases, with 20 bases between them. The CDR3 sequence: CASSRRSGVEGYGYTF. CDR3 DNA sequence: TGTGCCAGCAGTCGAAGGTCGGGGGTTGAGGGCTATGGCTACACCTTC.

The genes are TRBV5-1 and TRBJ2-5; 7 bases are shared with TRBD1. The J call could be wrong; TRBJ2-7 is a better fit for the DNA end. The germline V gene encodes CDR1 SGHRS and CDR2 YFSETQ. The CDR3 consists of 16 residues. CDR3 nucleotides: TGCGCCAGCAGCTCGAATTGGGACAGCCGCTCCTACGAGCAGTACTTC. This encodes CASSSNWDSRSYEQYF.